Following are 10 T cell receptor beta chains from one sample sequenced in a study of cytomegalovirus exposure and HLA in healthy donors. Measured with immunoSEQ multiplex PCR; TCRdb has only the in-frame clones, and not every one. The sample has 250,000 to 400,000 clones, approximately 85% seen once; the top ten hold around 0.88%. Sequenced material: PBMCs. Every receptor here comes from a young man in good health and CMV-seronegative.

This chain connects TRBV15 to TRBJ1-3; a possible D gene is TRBD1 (6 bases). The V gene lost 3 bases and the J gene lost 4 bases, with 16 bases spanning the gap. The germline V gene has CDR1 LNHNV and CDR2 YYDKDF (reference sequence). CDR3 length equals 16 residues. CDR3 nucleotides: TGTGCCACCAGCAGGGACACCTCGGGACAAGGAAACACCATATATTTT. Translated: CATSRDTSGQGNTIYF.

This clone was detected only a few times. This rearrangement joins TRBV14 to TRBJ2-1, with D possibly being TRBD1 (6 bases). There are 16 residues in the CDR3. Trimming took off 3 bases at V and 1 base at J, with 13 bases between the two ends. The germline gives CDR1 SGHDN, CDR2 FVKESK. CDR3 loop: CASSHAIRGSYNEQFF. In nucleotides, the CDR3 is TGTGCCAGCAGCCACGCTATCAGGGGTTCCTACAATGAGCAGTTCTTC.

The chain joins TRBV13 to TRBJ1-3, with D possibly being TRBD1 (6 bases). This CDR3 region has 15 residues. V lost 5 bases to trimming and J lost 2 bases, with 13 bases between them. The germline V gene has CDR1 PRHDT and CDR2 FYEKMQ (reference sequence). The CDR3: CASSVTGTTGNTIYF. For the CDR3, the DNA is TGTGCCAGCAGCGTAACCGGGACAACTGGAAACACCATATATTTT.

V is TRBV7-9 and J is TRBJ2-6; 8 bases match TRBD1. CDR3 length: 18 residues. V gave up 3 bases and J gave up 1 base; unmatched junction bases: 8. Germline V gene lookup returns CDR1 SEHNR and CDR2 FQNEAQ (reference sequence). In DNA, the CDR3 is TGTGCCAGCAGCTTTGCATCGCAGGGGGCGTCTGGGGCCAACGTCCTGACTTTC. Residues: CASSFASQGASGANVLTF.

This clone was seen a few times. Other DNA variants within this sample encode the same CDR3. The chain recombines TRBV2 with TRBJ1-1; unclear D gene. V lost 0 bases to trimming and J lost 4 bases, with 9 bases between them. There are 14 residues in the CDR3. Germline V gene lookup returns CDR1 SNHLY and CDR2 FYNNEI. The CDR3 region is CASSEARGATEAFF. The DNA of the CDR3 is TGTGCCAGCAGTGAAGCGCGCGGAGCCACTGAAGCTTTCTTT.

This chain uses TRBV11-3 with TRBJ2-1, with TRBD1 matching 8 bases. CDR1 SGHNT and CDR2 YENEEA come from the germline V gene. CDR3 length equals 15 residues. J gave up 9 bases and V 5 bases, and 12 bases lay outside the gene matches. CDR3 bases: TGTGCCAGCAGCCGCCGACAGGGGCTAGCAGGTGAGCAGTTCTTC. Encoded protein: CASSRRQGLAGEQFF.

The V and J genes are TRBV7-2 and TRBJ1-1; maybe TRBD1 (5 bases). Trimming removed 5 bases from V and 7 bases from J, with 17 bases in between. The CDR3 runs to 14 residues. Per the germline V gene, CDR1 is SGHTA and CDR2 is FQGNSA. The CDR3 coding sequence is TGTGCCAGCAGCCCCTCCGGGGGTTGGAGTGAAGCTTTCTTT. This codes for CASSPSGGWSEAFF.

This clone appeared a few times. V gene TRBV5-1 combines with J gene TRBJ1-2; 7 bases line up with TRBD1. V lost 4 bases to trimming and J lost 2 bases; unmatched junction nucleotides: 8. This CDR3 is built from 15 residues. CDR1 is SGHRS and CDR2 is YFSETQ in the germline V gene. The CDR3 DNA reads as TGCGCCAGCAGCGAACAGGGGCCAGGAAACTATGGCTACACCTTC. Protein sequence: CASSEQGPGNYGYTF.

The chain employs TRBV4-1 and TRBJ1-2; weak D call: TRBD1 (5 bases). This CDR3 contains 20 residues. Trimming removed 1 base at V and 0 bases at J, with 24 bases between. CDR1 and CDR2 (germline): MGHRA, YSYEKL. CDR3: CASSQVGATFPDGANYGYTF. CDR3 nucleotides: TGCGCCAGCAGCCAAGTTGGGGCCACTTTCCCGGACGGTGCTAACTATGGCTACACCTTC.

This clone appeared once. The rearrangement joins TRBV5-1 to TRBJ2-7; possible D gene TRBD1, 5 bases. V was pared by 4 bases and J by 2 bases, with 13 bases between. The CDR3 runs 14 residues. Germline-derived CDR1 and CDR2 are SGHRS and YFSETQ. The CDR3 bases are TGCGCCAGCAGCCCGGACACAGGAACCTACGAGCAGTACTTC. This codes for CASSPDTGTYEQYF.